The present entry profiles one T cell receptor (beta chain) with its context. In the source study's methods: Nucleated cell number was recorded as an estimate derived from reference gene primer amplification. Assay: immunoSEQ multiplex PCR; the TCRdb copy retains only in-frame clones and omits some. V, J and clone size were drawn from that table, and D and trimming were deduced from the DNA. Here the sample spans some 80,000 clones, around nine tenths being singletons. Trimming removed 3 bases at V and 8 bases at J, with 13 bases between. Germline CDR1 is DFQATT and CDR2 is SNEGSKA (reference sequence). The CDR3 runs to 12 residues. The record originates from a study of blood T cell repertoires in COVID-19. Study-wide background: Collection of acute and convalescent COVID-19 samples took place in the United States, Italy and Spain. PBMCs, B-cell-depleted T cells, or T cells were the source of the cDNA or gDNA that made up the material.

The chain couples TRBV20-1 to TRBJ1-2; a weak D match, TRBD1 (5 bases). What was sequenced was peripheral blood. The TCR originated in an elderly woman with active or convalescent COVID-19. The CDR3 region is CSASSGYMGYTF. For the CDR3, the DNA is TGCAGTGCTAGTTCAGGGTACATGGGCTACACCTTC.